This T cell receptor (beta chain) was identified during a study of blood T cell repertoires in COVID-19. The overall study: The samples span acute and convalescent COVID-19 from the United States, Italy and Spain.

This CDR3 comprises 13 residues. The J segment lost 3 bases and the V segment lost 7 bases, leaving 2 bases of the junction unmatched. Sequenced by immunoSEQ multiplex PCR; TCRdb stores in-frame clones only, minus some. The table shows about 170,000 clones, with around 67% occurring only once. The V call is TRBV12-3 or TRBV12-4, the J call TRBJ2-3; TRBD1 aligns across 9 bases. Sequencing used peripheral blood. The origin of this receptor is an elderly woman with acute or convalescent COVID-19. In nucleotides, the CDR3 is TGTGCCAGCACTGGACAGGGGACAGATACGCAGTATTTT. Amino acid sequence: CASTGQGTDTQYF.